This T cell receptor (beta chain) was sequenced during a study of blood T cell repertoires in COVID-19. Study-wide background: Italy, Spain and the United States were the sources of the convalescent and acute COVID-19 samples. T cells, B-cell-depleted T cells, or PBMCs provided the cDNA or gDNA that served as material.

The CDR3 has 16 amino acids. Germline V gene lookup returns CDR1 LNHDA and CDR2 SQIVND (reference sequence). Trimming took off 5 bases at V and 0 bases at J, with 17 bases between the two ends. Authors' data handling: For nucleated cells, counts were estimated from reference gene primer amplification. Sequencing was performed with immunoSEQ multiplex PCR; in TCRdb, only in-frame clones are kept and a portion is missing. Clonal size and the V and J genes are those of that table, whereas D and trimming came from the DNA. Of about 190,000 clones listed, more than 60% are singletons. The chain combines TRBV19 with TRBJ2-7; weak D call: TRBD2 (5 bases). The sequencing sample was made of peripheral blood. The source is a woman aged 45-60 years with acute or convalescent COVID-19. Written as DNA, the CDR3 is TGTGCCAGTAGTCGGGATCAAGCCTCGGGCTCCTACGAGCAGTACTTC. It codes for CASSRDQASGSYEQYF.